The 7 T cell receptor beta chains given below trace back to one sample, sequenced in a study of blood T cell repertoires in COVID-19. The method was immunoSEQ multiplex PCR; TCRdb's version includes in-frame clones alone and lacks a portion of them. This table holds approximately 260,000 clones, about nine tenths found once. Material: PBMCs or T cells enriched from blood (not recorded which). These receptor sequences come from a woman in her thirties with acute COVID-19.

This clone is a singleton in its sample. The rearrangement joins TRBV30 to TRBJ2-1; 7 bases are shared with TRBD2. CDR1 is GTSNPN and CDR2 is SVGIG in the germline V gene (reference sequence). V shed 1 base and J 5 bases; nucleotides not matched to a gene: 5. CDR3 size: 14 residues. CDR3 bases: TGTGCCTGGAGTGGAGCGGGGTCCCACAATGAGCAGTTCTTC. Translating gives CAWSGAGSHNEQFF. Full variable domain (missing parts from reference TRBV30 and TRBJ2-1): SQTIHQWPATLVQPVGSPLSLECTVEGTSNPNLYWYRQAAGRGLQLLFYSVGIGQISSEVPQNLSASRPQDRQFILSSKKLLLSDSGFYLCAWSGAGSHNEQFFGPGTRLTVL.

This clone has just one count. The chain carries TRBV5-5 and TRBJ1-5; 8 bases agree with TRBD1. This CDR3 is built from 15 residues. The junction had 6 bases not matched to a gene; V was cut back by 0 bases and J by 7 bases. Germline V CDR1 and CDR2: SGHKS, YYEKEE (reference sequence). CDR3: CASSLDGQGRQPQHF. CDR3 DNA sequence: TGTGCCAGCAGCTTGGATGGACAGGGCCGGCAGCCCCAGCATTTT.

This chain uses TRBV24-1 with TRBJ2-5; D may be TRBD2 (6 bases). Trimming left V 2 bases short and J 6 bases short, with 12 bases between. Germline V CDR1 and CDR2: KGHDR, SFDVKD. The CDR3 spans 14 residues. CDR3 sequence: CATSDSGGLKTQYF. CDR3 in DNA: TGTGCCACCAGTGATTCCGGGGGTTTGAAGACCCAGTACTTC.

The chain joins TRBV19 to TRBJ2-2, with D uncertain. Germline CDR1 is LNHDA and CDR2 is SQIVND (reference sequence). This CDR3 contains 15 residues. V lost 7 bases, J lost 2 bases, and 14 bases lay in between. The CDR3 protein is CASIATGSNTGELFF. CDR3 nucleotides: TGTGCCAGTATCGCTACCGGGTCTAACACCGGGGAGCTGTTTTTT. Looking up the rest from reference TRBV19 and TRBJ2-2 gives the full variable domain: DGGITQSPKYLFRKEGQNVTLSCEQNLNHDAMYWYRQDPGQGLRLIYYSQIVNDFQKGDIAEGYSVSREKKESFPLTVTSAQKNPTAFYLCASIATGSNTGELFFGEGSRLTVL.

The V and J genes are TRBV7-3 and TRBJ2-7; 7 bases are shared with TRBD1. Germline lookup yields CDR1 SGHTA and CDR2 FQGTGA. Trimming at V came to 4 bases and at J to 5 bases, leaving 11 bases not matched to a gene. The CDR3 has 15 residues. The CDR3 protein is CASSSETGKFHEQYF. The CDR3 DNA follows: TGTGCCAGCAGCTCCGAGACAGGGAAATTCCACGAGCAGTACTTC.

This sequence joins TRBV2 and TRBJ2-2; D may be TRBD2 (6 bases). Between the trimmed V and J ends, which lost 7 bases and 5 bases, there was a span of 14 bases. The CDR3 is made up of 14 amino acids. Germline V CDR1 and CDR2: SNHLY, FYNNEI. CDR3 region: CASTLVLATGELFF. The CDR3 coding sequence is TGTGCCAGCACCCTAGTACTAGCTACCGGGGAGCTGTTTTTT.

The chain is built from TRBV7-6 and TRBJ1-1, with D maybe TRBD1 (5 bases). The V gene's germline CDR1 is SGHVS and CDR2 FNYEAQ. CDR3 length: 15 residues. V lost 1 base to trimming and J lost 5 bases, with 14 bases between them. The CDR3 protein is CASSLVRGIGTEAFF. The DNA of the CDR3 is TGTGCCAGCAGCTTAGTCCGGGGGATTGGGACTGAAGCTTTCTTT.